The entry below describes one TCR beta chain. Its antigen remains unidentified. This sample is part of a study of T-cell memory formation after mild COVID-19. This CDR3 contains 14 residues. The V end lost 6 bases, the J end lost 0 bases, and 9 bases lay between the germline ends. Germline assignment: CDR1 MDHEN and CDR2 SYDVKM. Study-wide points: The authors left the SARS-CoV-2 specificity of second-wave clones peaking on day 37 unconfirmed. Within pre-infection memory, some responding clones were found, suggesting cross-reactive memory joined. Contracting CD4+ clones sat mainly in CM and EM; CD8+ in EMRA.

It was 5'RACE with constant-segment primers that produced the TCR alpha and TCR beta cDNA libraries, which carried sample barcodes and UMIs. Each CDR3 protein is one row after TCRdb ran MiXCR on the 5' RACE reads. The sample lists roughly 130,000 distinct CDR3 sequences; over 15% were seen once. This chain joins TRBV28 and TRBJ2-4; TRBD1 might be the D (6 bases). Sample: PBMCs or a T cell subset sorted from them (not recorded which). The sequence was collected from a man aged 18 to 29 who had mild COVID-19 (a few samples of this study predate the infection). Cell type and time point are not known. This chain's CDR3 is CASSSRGAKNIQYF. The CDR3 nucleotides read TGTGCCAGCAGCTCCAGGGGAGCCAAAAACATTCAGTACTTC. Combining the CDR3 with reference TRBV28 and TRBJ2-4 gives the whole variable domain DVKVTQSSRYLVKRTGEKVFLECVQDMDHENMFWYRQDPGLGLRLIYFSYDVKMKEKGDIPEGYSVSREKKERFSLILESASTNQTSMYLCASSSRGAKNIQYFGAGTRLSVL.